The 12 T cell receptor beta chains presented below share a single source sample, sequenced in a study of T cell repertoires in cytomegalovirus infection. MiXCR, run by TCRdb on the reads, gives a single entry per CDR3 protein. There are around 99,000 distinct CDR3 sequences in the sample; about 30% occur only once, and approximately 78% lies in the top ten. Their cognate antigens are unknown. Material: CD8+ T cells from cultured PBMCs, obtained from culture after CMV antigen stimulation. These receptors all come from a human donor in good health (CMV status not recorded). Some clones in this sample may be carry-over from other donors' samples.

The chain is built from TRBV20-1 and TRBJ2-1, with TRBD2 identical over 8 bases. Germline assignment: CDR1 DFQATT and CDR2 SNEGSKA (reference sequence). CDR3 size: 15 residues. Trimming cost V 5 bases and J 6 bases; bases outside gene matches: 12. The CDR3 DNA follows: TGCAGTGCTGACGGGAAAGCGGGGGCCTTCAATGAGCAGTTCTTC. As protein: CSADGKAGAFNEQFF.

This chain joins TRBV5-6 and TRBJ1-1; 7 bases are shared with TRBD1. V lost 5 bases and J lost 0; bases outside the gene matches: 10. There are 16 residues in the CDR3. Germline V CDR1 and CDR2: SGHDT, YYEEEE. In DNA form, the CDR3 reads TGTGCCAGCAGGGATCAGGGGGTCGGGATGAACACTGAAGCTTTCTTT. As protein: CASRDQGVGMNTEAFF.

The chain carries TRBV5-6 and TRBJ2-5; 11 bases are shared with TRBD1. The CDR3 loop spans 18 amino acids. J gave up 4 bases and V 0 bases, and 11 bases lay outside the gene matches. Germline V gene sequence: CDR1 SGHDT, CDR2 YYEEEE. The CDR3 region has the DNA TGTGCCAGCAGCTTGGCCCTATGGACAGGGGGCATGGGAGAGACCCAGTACTTC. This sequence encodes CASSLALWTGGMGETQYF. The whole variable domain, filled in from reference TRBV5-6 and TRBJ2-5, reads DAGVTQSPTHLIKTRGQQVTLRCSPKSGHDTVSWYQQALGQGPQFIFQYYEEEERQRGNFPDRFSGHQFPNYSSELNVNALLLGDSALYLCASSLALWTGGMGETQYFGPGTRLLVL.

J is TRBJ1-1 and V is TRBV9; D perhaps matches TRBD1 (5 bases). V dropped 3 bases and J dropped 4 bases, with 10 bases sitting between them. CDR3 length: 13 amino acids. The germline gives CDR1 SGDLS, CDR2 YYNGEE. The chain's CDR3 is CASSEGLSTEAFF. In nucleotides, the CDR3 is TGTGCCAGCAGCGAGGGACTGAGCACTGAAGCTTTCTTT.

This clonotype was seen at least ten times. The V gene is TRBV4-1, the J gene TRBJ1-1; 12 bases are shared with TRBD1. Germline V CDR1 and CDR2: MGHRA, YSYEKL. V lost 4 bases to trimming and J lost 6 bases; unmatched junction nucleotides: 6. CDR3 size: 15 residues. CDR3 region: CASSPSGQGASEAFF. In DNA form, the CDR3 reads TGCGCCAGCAGCCCCTCGGGACAGGGGGCATCTGAAGCTTTCTTT.

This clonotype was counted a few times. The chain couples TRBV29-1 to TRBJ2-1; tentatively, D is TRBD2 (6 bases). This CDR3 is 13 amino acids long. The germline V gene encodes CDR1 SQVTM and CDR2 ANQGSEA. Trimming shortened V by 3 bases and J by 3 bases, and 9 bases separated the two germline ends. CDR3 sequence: CSVDGGDYNEQFF. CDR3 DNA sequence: TGCAGCGTTGATGGCGGGGACTACAATGAGCAGTTCTTC.

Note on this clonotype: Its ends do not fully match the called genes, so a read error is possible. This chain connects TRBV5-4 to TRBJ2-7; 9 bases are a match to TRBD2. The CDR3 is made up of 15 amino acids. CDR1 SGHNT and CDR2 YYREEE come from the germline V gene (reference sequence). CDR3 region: CAGSLQAGGDYEQYF. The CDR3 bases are TGTGCCGGCAGCTTGCAAGCGGGGGGCGACTACGAGCAGTACTTC.

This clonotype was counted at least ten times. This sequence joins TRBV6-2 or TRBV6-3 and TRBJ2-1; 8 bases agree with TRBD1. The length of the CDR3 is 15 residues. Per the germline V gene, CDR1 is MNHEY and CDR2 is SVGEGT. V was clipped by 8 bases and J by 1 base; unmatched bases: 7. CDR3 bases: TGTGCCAGCGGGAGGACAGGGAGGTCCTACAATGAGCAGTTCTTC. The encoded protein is CASGRTGRSYNEQFF.

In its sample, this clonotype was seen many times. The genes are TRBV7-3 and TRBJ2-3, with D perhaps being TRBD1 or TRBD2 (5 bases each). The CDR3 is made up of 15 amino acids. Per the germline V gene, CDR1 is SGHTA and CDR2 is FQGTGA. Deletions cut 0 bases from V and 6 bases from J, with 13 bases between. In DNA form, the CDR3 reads TGTGCCAGCAGCTTAACGGGGCTAGCCCGCGATACGCAGTATTTT. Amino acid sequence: CASSLTGLARDTQYF. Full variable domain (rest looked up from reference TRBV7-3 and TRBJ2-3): GAGVSQTPSNKVTEKGKYVELRCDPISGHTALYWYRQSLGQGPEFLIYFQGTGAADDSGLPNDRFFAVRPEGSVSTLKIQRTERGDSAVYLCASSLTGLARDTQYFGPGTRLTVL.

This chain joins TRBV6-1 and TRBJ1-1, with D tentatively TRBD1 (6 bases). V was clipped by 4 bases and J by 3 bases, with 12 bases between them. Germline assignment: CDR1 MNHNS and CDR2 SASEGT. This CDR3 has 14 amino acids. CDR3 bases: TGTGCCAGCAGTGTAAGGGGGAGAGACACTGAAGCTTTCTTT. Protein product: CASSVRGRDTEAFF.

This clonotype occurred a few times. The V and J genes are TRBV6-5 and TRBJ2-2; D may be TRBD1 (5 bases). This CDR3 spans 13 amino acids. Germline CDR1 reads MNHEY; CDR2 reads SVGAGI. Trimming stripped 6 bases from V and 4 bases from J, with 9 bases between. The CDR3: CASRRQLTGELFF. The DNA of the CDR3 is TGTGCCAGCAGACGACAGCTCACCGGGGAGCTGTTTTTT.

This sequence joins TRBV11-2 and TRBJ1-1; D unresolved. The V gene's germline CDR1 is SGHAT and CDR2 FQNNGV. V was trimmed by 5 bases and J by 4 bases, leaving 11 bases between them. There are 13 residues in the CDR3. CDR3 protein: CASSRPGSTEAFF. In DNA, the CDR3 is TGTGCCAGCAGCCGACCCGGTTCCACTGAAGCTTTCTTT.